What follows describes a single T cell receptor (beta chain). Per the original methods: It was from reference gene primer amplification that nucleated cell counts were estimated. The repertoire was sequenced with immunoSEQ multiplex PCR; TCRdb's copy has only in-frame clones and lacks some. That table furnishes V, J and clone size, whereas the DNA furnished D and trimming. The sample contains tens of thousands of clones, about 87% of which appear only once. This specimen comes from a study of blood T cell repertoires in COVID-19. In the study overall: Acute-phase and convalescent COVID-19 samples originated in the United States, Italy and Spain. The cDNA or gDNA used as material had been derived from T cells, B-cell-depleted T cells, or PBMCs.

Germline assignment: CDR1 LGHNA and CDR2 YNFKEQ. This CDR3 is 17 amino acids long. V was clipped by 4 bases and J by 4 bases; unmatched bases: 13. Sequencing was performed on peripheral blood. V is TRBV4-2 and J is TRBJ1-3, with TRBD1 identical over 7 bases. This TCR came from a man aged 50-60 years with active COVID-19. The CDR3 DNA reads as TGTGCCAGCAGCCGTTTAGAAGAAACAGGGGTGGGAAACACCATATATTTT. This sequence encodes CASSRLEETGVGNTIYF.